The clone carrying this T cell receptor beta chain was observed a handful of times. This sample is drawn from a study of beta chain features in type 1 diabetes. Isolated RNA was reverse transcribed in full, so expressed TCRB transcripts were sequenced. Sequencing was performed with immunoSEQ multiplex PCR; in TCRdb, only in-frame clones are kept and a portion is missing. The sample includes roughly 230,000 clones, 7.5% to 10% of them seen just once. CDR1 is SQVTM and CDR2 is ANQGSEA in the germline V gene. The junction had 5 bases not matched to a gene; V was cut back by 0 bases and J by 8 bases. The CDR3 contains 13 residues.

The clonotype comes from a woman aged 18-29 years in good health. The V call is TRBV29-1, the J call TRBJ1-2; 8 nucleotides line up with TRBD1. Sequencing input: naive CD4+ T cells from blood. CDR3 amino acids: CSVEDQGAKGYTF. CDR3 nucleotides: TGCAGCGTTGAAGATCAGGGGGCGAAAGGCTACACCTTC. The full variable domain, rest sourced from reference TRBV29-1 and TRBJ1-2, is SAVISQKPSRDICQRGTSLTIQCQVDSQVTMMFWYRQQPGQSLTLIATANQGSEATYESGFVIDKFPISRPNLTFSTLTVSNMSPEDSSIYLCSVEDQGAKGYTFGSGTRLTVV.